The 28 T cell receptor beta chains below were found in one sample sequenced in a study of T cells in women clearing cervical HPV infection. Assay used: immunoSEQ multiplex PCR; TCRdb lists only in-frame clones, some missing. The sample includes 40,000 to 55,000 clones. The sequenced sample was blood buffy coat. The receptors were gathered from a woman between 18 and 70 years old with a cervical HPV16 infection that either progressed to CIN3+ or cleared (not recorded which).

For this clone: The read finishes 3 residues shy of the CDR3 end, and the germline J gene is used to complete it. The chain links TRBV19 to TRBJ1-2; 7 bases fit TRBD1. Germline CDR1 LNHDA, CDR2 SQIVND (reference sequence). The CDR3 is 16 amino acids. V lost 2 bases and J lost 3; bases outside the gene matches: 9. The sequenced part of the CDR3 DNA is TGTGCCAGTAGTATATATACCGACAGGGCGGACTATGGC. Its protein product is CASSIYTDRADYG. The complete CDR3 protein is CASSIYTDRADYGYTF.

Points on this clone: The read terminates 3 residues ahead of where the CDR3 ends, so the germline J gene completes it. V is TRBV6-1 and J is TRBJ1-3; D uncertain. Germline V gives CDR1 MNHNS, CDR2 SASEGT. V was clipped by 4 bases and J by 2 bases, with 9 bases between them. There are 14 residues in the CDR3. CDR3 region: CASSAVVTGNTIYF. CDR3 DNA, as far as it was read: TGTGCCAGCAGTGCGGTAGTCACTGGAAACACC.

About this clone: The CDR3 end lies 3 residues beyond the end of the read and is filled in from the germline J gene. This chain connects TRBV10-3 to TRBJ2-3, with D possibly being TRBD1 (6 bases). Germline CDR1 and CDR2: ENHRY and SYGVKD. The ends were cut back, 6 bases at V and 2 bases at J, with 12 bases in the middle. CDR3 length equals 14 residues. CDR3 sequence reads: CAISYRDHTDTQYF. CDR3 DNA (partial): TGTGCCATCAGCTACAGGGACCACACAGATACG.

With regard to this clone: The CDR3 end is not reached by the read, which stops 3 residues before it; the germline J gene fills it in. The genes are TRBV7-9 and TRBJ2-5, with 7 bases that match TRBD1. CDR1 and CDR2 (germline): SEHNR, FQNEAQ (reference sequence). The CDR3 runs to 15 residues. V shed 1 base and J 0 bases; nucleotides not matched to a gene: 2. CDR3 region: CASSLEDRYQETQYF. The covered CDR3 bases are TGTGCCAGCAGCTTAGAGGACAGGTACCAAGAGACC.

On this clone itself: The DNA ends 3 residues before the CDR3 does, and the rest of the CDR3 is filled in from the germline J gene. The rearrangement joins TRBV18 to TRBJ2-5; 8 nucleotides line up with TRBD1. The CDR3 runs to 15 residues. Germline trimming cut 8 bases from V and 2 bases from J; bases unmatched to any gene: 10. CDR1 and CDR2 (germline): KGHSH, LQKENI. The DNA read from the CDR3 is TGTGCCAGCCATCACAGGGGGGCCCAACAAGAGACC. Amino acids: CASHHRGAQQET. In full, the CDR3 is CASHHRGAQQETQYF. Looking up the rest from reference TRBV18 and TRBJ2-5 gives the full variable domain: NAGVMQNPRHLVRRRGQEARLRCSPMKGHSHVYWYRQLPEEGLKFMVYLQKENIIDESGMPKERFSAEFPKEGPSILRIQQVVRGDSAAYFCASHHRGAQQETQYFGPGTRLLVL.

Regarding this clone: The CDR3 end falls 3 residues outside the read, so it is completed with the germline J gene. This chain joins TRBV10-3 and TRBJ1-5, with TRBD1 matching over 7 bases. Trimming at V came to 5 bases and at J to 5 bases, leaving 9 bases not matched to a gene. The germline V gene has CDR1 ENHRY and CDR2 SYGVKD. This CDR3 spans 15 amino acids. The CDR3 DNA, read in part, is TGTGCCATCAGTCCCGACAGGGTTTCGCATCAGCCC. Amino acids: CAISPDRVSHQP. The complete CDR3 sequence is CAISPDRVSHQPQHF.

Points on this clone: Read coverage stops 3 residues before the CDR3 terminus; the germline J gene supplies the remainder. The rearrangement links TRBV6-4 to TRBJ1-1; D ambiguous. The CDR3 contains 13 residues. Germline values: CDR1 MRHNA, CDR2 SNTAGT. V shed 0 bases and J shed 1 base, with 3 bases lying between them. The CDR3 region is CASSDSGNTEAFF. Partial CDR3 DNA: TGTGCCAGCAGTGACTCAGGGAACACTGAA.

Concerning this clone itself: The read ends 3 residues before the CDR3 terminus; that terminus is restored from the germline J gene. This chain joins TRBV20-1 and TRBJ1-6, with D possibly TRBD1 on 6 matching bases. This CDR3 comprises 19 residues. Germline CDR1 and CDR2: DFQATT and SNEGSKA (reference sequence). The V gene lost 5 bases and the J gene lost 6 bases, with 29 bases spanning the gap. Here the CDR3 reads CSADHRARGEGRRNSPLHF. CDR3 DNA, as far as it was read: TGCAGTGCTGACCACCGGGCCAGGGGTGAGGGTAGGCGTAATTCACCC.

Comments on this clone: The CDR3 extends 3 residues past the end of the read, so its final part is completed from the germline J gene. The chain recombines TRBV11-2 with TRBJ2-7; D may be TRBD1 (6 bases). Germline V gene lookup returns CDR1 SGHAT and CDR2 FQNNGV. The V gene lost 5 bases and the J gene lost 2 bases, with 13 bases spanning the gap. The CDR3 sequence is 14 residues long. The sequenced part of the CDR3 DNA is TGTGCCAGCAGCCGCTCCGGGACAACCTACGAG. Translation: CASSRSGTTYE. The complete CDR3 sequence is CASSRSGTTYEQYF.

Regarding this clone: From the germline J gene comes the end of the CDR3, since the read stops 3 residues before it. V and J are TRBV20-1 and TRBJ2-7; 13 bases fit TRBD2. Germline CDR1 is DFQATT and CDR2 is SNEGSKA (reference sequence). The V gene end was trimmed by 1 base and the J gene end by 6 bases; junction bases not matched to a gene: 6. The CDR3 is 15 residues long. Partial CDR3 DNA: TGCAGTGCTAGAGCCCGGACTAGCGGGGGCTCCGAG. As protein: CSARARTSGGSE. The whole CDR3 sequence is CSARARTSGGSEQYF.

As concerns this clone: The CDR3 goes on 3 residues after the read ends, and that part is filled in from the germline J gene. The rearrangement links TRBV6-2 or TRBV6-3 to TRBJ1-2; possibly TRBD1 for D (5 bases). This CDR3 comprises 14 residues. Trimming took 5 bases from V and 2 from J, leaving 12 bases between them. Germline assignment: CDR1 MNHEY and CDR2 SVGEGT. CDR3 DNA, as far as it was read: TGTGCCAGCAGTACGCTTGAGGGGAACTATGGC. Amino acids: CASSTLEGNYG. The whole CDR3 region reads CASSTLEGNYGYTF.

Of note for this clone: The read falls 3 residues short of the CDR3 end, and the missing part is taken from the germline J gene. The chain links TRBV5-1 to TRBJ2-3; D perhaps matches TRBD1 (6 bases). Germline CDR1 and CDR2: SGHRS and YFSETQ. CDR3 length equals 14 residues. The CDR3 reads CASSLGGQQETQYF. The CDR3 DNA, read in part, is TGCGCCAGCAGCTTGGGTGGACAGCAAGAGACG.

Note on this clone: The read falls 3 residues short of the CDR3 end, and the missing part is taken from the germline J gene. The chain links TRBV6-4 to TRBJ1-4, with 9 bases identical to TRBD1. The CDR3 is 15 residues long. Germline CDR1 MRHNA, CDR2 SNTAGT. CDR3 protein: CASSDTGGLASPLFF. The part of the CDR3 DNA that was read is TGTGCCAGCAGTGACACAGGGGGCCTCGCTTCACCA.

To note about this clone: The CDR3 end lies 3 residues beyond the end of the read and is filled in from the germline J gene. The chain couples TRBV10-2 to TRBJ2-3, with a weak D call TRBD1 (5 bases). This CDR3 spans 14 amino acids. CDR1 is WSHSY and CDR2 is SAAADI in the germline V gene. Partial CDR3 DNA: TGCGCCAGCAGTGTGGGCAGGGCTAATCAGCCG. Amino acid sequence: CASSVGRANQP. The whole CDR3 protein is CASSVGRANQPQYF.

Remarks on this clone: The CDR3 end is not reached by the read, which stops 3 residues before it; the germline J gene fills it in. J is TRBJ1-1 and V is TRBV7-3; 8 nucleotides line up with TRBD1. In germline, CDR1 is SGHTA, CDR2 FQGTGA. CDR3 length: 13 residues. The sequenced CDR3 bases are TGTGCCAGCAGCCGAGGACAGGGCAAGGAA. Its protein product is CASSRGQGKE. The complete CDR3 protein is CASSRGQGKEAFF.

The sequenced part of the CDR3 DNA is TGTGCCAGCAGCCCAAGTACAAGTTTTAATGAAAAA. It is translated as CASSPSTSFNEK. The whole CDR3 is CASSPSTSFNEKLFF. The J gene is TRBJ1-4, the V gene TRBV7-2, with D hard to call. Sequencing ends 3 residues short of the CDR3 end; the germline J gene provides the rest. V was shortened by 5 bases and J by 4 bases, with 14 bases between the two germline ends. The CDR3 contains 15 residues. In germline, CDR1 is SGHTA, CDR2 FQGNSA.

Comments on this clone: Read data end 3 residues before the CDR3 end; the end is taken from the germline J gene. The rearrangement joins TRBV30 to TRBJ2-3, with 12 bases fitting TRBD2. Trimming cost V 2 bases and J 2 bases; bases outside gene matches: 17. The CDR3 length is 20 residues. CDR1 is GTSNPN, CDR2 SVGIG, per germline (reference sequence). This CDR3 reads CAWSRRTSGDPFTHTDTQYF. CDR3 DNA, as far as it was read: TGTGCCTGGAGTCGCCGGACTAGCGGGGACCCCTTCACTCACACAGATACG.

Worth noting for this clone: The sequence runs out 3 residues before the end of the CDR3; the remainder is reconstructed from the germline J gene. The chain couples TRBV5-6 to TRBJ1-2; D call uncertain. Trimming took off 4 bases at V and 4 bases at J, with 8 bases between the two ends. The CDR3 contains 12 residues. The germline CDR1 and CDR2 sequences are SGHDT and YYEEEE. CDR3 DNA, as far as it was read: TGTGCCAGCAGCAGCGGCGGCTATGGC. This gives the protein CASSSGGYG. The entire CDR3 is CASSSGGYGYTF.

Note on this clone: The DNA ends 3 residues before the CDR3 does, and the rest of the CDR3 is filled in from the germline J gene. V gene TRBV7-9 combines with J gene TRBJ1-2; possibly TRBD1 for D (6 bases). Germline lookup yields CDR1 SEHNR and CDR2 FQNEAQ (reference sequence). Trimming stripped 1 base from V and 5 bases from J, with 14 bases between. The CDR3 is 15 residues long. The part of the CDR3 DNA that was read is TGTGCCAGCAGCTTAGGCGGGACACTCCCATATGGC. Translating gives CASSLGGTLPYG. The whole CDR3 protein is CASSLGGTLPYGYTF.

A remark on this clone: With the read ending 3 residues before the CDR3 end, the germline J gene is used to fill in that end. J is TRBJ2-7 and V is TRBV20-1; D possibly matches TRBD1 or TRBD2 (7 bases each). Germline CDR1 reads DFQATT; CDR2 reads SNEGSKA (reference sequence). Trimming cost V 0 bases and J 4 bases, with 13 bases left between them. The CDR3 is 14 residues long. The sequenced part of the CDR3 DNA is TGCAGTGCTAGAGACTACAGGGGAGGGTACGAG. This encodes CSARDYRGGYE. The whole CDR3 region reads CSARDYRGGYEQYF.

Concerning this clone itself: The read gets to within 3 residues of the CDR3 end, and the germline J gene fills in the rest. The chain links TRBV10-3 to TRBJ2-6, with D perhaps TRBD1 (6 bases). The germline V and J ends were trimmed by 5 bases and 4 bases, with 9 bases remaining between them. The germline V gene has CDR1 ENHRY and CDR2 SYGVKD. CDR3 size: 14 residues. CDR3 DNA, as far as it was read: TGTGCCATCAGTCAGGGGAGCGGGGCCAACGTC. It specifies CAISQGSGANV. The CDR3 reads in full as CAISQGSGANVLTF.

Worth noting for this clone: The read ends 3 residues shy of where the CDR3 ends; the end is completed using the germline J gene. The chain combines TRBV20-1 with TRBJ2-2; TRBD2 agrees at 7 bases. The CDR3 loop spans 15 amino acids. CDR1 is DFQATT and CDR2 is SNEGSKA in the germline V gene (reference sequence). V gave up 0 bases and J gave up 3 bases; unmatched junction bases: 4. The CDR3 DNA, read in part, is TGCAGTGCTAGAGACCAGCGGGGTTACACCGGGGAG. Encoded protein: CSARDQRGYTGE. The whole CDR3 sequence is CSARDQRGYTGELFF.

CDR3 bases read: TGTGCCAGCAGCACAGGGCCCATGAACACTGAA. Its translation: CASSTGPMNTE. The whole CDR3 reads CASSTGPMNTEAFF. V is TRBV12-3 or TRBV12-4 and J is TRBJ1-1, with D perhaps matching TRBD1 (6 bases). The read terminates 3 residues before the CDR3 end, so the remaining end is supplied by the germline J gene. V was trimmed by 6 bases and J by 0 bases, leaving 11 bases between them. The length of the CDR3 is 14 residues.

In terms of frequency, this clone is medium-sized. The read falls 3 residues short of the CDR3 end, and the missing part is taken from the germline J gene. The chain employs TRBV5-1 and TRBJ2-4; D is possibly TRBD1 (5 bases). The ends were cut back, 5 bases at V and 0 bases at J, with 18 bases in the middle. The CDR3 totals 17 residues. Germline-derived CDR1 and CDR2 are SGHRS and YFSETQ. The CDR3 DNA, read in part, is TGCGCCAGCAGTTCCGGACAATACAGTCTAGCCAAAAACATT. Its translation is CASSSGQYSLAKNI. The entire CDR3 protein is CASSSGQYSLAKNIQYF.

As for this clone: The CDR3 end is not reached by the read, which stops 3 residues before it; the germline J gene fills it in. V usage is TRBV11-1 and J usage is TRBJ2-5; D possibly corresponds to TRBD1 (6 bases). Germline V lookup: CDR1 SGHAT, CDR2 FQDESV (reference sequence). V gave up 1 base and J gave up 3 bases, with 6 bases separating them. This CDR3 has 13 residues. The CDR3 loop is CASSLDREETQYF. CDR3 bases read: TGTGCCAGCAGCTTAGACAGGGAAGAGACC.

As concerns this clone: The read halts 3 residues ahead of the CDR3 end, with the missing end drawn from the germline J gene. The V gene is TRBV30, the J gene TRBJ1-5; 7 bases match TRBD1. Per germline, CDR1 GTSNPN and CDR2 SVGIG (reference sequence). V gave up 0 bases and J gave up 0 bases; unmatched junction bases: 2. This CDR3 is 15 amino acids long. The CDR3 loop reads CAWSVQGYSNQPQHF. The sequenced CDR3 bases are TGTGCCTGGAGTGTACAGGGGTATAGCAATCAGCCC.

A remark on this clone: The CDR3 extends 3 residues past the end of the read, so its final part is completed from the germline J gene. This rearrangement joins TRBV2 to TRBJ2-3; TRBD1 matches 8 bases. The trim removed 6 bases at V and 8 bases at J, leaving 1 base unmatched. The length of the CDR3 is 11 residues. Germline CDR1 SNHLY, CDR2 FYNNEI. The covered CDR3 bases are TGTGCCAGCAGCACAGGGGGTACG. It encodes CASSTGGT. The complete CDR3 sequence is CASSTGGTQYF.

CDR3 amino acids: CASSTGTDTQYF. The sequenced CDR3 bases are TGTGCCAGTAGTACGGGCACAGATACG. This sequence joins TRBV19 and TRBJ2-3, with unresolved D. Read data end 3 residues before the CDR3 end; the end is taken from the germline J gene. From germline, CDR1 is LNHDA and CDR2 SQIVND (reference sequence). The CDR3 length is 12 residues. Trimming removed 4 bases at V and 1 base at J, with 3 bases between.